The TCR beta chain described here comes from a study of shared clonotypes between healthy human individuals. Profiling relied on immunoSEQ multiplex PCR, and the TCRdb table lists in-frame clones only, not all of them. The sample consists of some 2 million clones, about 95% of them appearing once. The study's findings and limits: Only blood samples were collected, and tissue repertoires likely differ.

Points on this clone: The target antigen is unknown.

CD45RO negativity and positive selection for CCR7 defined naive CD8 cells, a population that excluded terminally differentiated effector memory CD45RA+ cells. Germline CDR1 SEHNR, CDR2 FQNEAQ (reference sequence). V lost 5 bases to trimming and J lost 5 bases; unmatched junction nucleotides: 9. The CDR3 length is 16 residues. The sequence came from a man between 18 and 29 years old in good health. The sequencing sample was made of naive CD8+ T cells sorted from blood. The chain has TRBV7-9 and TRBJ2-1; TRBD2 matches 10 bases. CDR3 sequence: CASSPPLAGKDNEQFF. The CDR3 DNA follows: TGTGCCAGCAGCCCGCCACTAGCGGGGAAAGACAATGAGCAGTTCTTC. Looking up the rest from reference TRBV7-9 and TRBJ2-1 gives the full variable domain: DTGVSQNPRHKITKRGQNVTFRCDPISEHNRLYWYRQTLGQGPEFLTYFQNEAQLEKSRLLSDRFSAERPKGSFSTLEIQRTEQGDSAMYLCASSPPLAGKDNEQFFGPGTRLTVL.